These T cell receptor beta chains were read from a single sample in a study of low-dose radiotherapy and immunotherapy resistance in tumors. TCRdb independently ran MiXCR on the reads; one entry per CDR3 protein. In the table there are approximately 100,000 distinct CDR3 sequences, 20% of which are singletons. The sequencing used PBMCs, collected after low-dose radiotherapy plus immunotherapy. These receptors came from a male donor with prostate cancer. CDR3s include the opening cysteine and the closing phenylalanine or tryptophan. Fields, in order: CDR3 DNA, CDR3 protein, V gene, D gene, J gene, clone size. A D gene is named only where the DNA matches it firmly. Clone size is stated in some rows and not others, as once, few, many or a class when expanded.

TGTGCCAGCAGCACTCGTGACCCGGCGACCACCTTGAACAGAAATTCACCCCTCCACTTT	CASSTRDPATTLNRNSPLHF	TRBV7-2	.	TRBJ1-6	many
TGTGCCAGCAGCCAGGTTTTGGACAGGGGATCGGGCGGCTACACCTTC	CASSQVLDRGSGGYTF	TRBV4-2	TRBD1	TRBJ1-2	.
TGTGCCAGCACTCAGGACAGCGGCTCTTTCTACGAGCAGTACTTC	CASTQDSGSFYEQYF	TRBV25-1	.	TRBJ2-7	many
TGTGCCAGCAGCCGGGGACAAAACTACGAGCAGTACTTC	CASSRGQNYEQYF	TRBV14	.	TRBJ2-7	many
TGCAGTGGAAGGAACGGACTAGCGGGCTACGAGCAGTACTTC	CSGRNGLAGYEQYF	TRBV20-1	TRBD2	TRBJ2-7	.
TGCAGTGCTAGAGTACAGCATATAGATACGCAGTATTTT	CSARVQHIDTQYF	TRBV20-1	.	TRBJ2-3	many
TGTGCCAGCAGCTATAGGGCCGGGTTTAGCACAGATACGCAGTATTTT	CASSYRAGFSTDTQYF	TRBV7-9	.	TRBJ2-3	many
TGCGCCAGCAGCCAAGGCAGAGACCCTAATGAAAAACTGTTTTTT	CASSQGRDPNEKLFF	TRBV4-1	.	TRBJ1-4	many
TGTGCCAGCAGCTCCTTCGACCGGGACAGCCTCTATGGCTACACCTTC	CASSSFDRDSLYGYTF	TRBV7-8	TRBD1	TRBJ1-2	many
TGTGCCAGCAGTCCCTTTGGCCCTGGGGCCAACGTCCTGACTTTC	CASSPFGPGANVLTF	TRBV3-1	.	TRBJ2-6	many
.	CASSDLPNEQFFGPGRDIQYF	TRBV5-6	.	TRBJ2-4	.
TGTGCCAGCGGACAGGGGGCTACTGAAGCTTTCTTT	CASGQGATEAFF	TRBV2	TRBD1	TRBJ1-1	many
TGTGCCAGCAGTTACTCTATTCAGCGCTCTGGAGATACGCAGTATTTT	CASSYSIQRSGDTQYF	TRBV6-6	.	TRBJ2-3	many